Sequencing of this T cell receptor beta chain was carried out in a study of OX40 agonist ivuxolimab in advanced cancers. For the study at large: Dose-escalation patients had hepatocellular carcinoma, melanoma, renal cell or head and neck cancer. Overall study findings and caveats: More expanded clones were seen, on average, in CD8+ T cells than in CD4+.

Repertoires were generated with immunoSEQ multiplex PCR, while TCRdb's copy carries only in-frame clones and drops some. The sample contains about 60,000 clones, 90% to 95% of which appear only once. With regard to this clone: Its specificity is not known.

Autoimmune disease history or systemic immunosuppression disqualified patients. The TCR originated in an adult with an advanced solid tumor such as melanoma, head and neck, liver or kidney cancer. The sequences come from CD4+ or CD8+ T cells sorted from blood, collected in a trial of the OX40 agonist ivuxolimab.

The CDR3 bases are TGTGCCAGCAGCGCCTGGGGACAGAGCTATGGCTACACCTTC. Its translation: CASSAWGQSYGYTF. V and J are TRBV9 and TRBJ1-2; 7 nucleotides line up with TRBD1. This CDR3 has 14 residues. Trimming removed 3 bases from V and 4 bases from J; junction bases left unmatched: 6. CDR1 is SGDLS, CDR2 YYNGEE, per germline.